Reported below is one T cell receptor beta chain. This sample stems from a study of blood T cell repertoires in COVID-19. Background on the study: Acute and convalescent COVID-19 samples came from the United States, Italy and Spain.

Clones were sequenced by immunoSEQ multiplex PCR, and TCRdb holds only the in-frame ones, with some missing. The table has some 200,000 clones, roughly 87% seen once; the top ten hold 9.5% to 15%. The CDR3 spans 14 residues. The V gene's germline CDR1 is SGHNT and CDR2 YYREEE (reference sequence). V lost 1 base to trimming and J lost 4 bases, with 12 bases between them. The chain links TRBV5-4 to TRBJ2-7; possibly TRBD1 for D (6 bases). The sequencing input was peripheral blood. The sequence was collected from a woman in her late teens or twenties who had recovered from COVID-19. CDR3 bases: TGTGCCAGCAGCTTGACGGGACAAAGATACGAGCAGTACTTC. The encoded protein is CASSLTGQRYEQYF.